Listed here are 28 T cell receptor beta chains from one sample, sequenced in a study of T cells in Graves' hyperthyroidism and ophthalmopathy. The CDR3 regions of TCR beta were amplified from RNA transcripts. Initially, a first-round RT-PCR of the TCR CDR3 employed the HTBI primer set. TCRdb independently ran MiXCR on the multiplex PCR reads; one entry per CDR3 protein. The sample contains around 300,000 distinct CDR3 sequences, 20% to 25% of which appear only once. The sequenced material came from blood. The receptors derive from a man aged 25 to 40 with Graves' ophthalmopathy.

The V call is TRBV19, the J call TRBJ2-1, with TRBD2 matching over 9 bases. The CDR3 contains 15 residues. The J segment lost 5 bases and the V segment lost 2 bases, leaving 4 bases of the junction unmatched. Germline lookup yields CDR1 LNHDA and CDR2 SQIVND (reference sequence). Here the CDR3 DNA reads TGTGCCAGTAGTATAACTAGCGGGCCGAACAATGAGCAGTTCTTC. This encodes CASSITSGPNNEQFF.

This clonotype was counted ten times or more. The rearrangement joins TRBV2 to TRBJ2-1; D might be TRBD2 (6 bases). The CDR3 length is 14 residues. Germline-derived CDR1 and CDR2 are SNHLY and FYNNEI. Trimming shortened V by 7 bases and J by 6 bases, and 16 bases separated the two germline ends. The CDR3 is CASTEEGLGNEQFF. DNA of the CDR3: TGTGCCAGCACCGAGGAGGGGCTCGGCAATGAGCAGTTCTTC.

This chain connects TRBV28 to TRBJ2-1; D not certain. This CDR3 is built from 15 residues. V gave up 1 base and J gave up 4 bases, with 11 bases separating them. Looked up from germline, CDR1 is MDHEN and CDR2 is SYDVKM. The CDR3 sequence is CASSLLTLGYNEQFF. CDR3 DNA: TGTGCCAGCAGTTTATTAACATTGGGGTACAATGAGCAGTTCTTC.

About this clonotype itself: One junction end disagrees with the germline gene, perhaps due to a read error. The chain couples TRBV2 to TRBJ2-4, with TRBD2 identical over 14 bases. The CDR3 runs to 15 residues. CDR1 and CDR2 from the germline V gene are SNHLY and FYNNEI. DNA for the CDR3: TGTGCCACTGAGGGGACTAGCGGGAGTCCCAACATTCGGTACTTC. It encodes CATEGTSGSPNIRYF.

The table lists this clonotype with many counts. This chain connects TRBV6-6 to TRBJ1-1; 8 bases match TRBD1. The CDR3 covers 15 residues. Germline V gives CDR1 MNHNY, CDR2 SVGAGI (reference sequence). The V and J ends lost 2 bases and 0 bases, in that order; junction bases with no gene match: 2. The CDR3 spells CASSYRGQVNTEAFF. The CDR3 region has the DNA TGTGCCAGCAGTTACAGGGGACAGGTGAACACTGAAGCTTTCTTT.

In its sample, this clonotype was seen many times. The CDR3 region has the DNA TGTGCCAGCAGCTTAGGGCAGGGGGACAAAGCTTTCTTT. It yields the protein CASSLGQGDKAFF. V is TRBV11-3 and J is TRBJ1-1, with 7 nucleotides matching TRBD1. With V trimmed by 1 base and J by 9 bases, 5 bases remained unmatched. Germline lookup yields CDR1 SGHNT and CDR2 YENEEA. CDR3 size: 13 residues.

The chain is built from TRBV12-3 or TRBV12-4 and TRBJ2-2; 10 bases are a match to TRBD1. Trimming at V came to 1 base and at J to 4 bases, leaving 0 bases not matched to a gene. The CDR3 runs 15 residues. CDR3 DNA sequence: TGTGCCAGCAGTTTAGGGACAGGGGGCACCGGGGAGCTGTTTTTT. Translated, it gives CASSLGTGGTGELFF.

This clonotype occurred a few times. This chain joins TRBV2 and TRBJ2-7; 9 bases agree with TRBD2. The J segment lost 2 bases and the V segment lost 6 bases, leaving 11 bases of the junction unmatched. This CDR3 region has 16 residues. Germline-derived CDR1 and CDR2 are SNHLY and FYNNEI. The CDR3 nucleotides are TGTGCCAGCAGAGACGCCTATGGCGGGAGGGCCTACGAGCAGTACTTC. Translated: CASRDAYGGRAYEQYF.

This clonotype was seen at least ten times. The chain combines TRBV11-1 with TRBJ2-7; 11 nucleotides agree with TRBD2. This CDR3 is 16 amino acids long. Germline loops: CDR1 SGHAT, CDR2 FQDESV (reference sequence). The V and J ends lost 6 bases and 2 bases, in that order; junction bases with no gene match: 9. The DNA for the CDR3 is TGTGCCAGCAGTTGGACTAGCGGGCAACCCCCCTACGAGCAGTACTTC. This codes for CASSWTSGQPPYEQYF.

This clonotype was counted between two and nine times. The V call is TRBV12-5, the J call TRBJ2-5; no firm D call. Germline values: CDR1 LGHNT, CDR2 FRNRAP. The CDR3 covers 13 residues. V lost 2 bases and J 3 bases, leaving 7 bases between the germline ends. The CDR3: CASGLFPEETQYF. The CDR3 DNA is TGTGCTAGTGGTTTGTTCCCTGAAGAGACCCAGTACTTC.

A remark on this clonotype: Mismatch with germline at one junction end may stem from a read error. This rearrangement joins TRBV20-1 to TRBJ1-2; perhaps TRBD1 as D (5 bases). The V gene's germline CDR1 is DFQATT and CDR2 SNEGSKA (reference sequence). The CDR3 runs to 11 residues. The CDR3 nucleotides are TGCGGTGCTAGAGTAGGGACTGGCTACACCTTC. It is translated as CGARVGTGYTF.

The sample holds a few counts of this clonotype. The chain employs TRBV7-8 and TRBJ1-1; the match to TRBD1 covers 9 bases. The CDR3 sequence is 13 residues long. Trimming took 1 base from V and 12 from J; bases not matched to a gene: 6. Germline values: CDR1 SGHVS, CDR2 FQNEAQ. Written as DNA, the CDR3 is TGTGCCAGCAGCTTAGAAACAGGGGGCCGTTCTTTCTTT. Protein sequence: CASSLETGGRSFF.

In this sample, this clonotype turned up a few times. The gene calls are TRBV29-1 and TRBJ2-7, with 8 positions matching TRBD1. Unmatched junction bases numbered 3, after V lost 4 bases and J lost 4 bases. There are 12 residues in the CDR3. Germline V CDR1 and CDR2: SQVTM, ANQGSEA. This CDR3 reads CSVGTGRYEQYF. CDR3 in DNA: TGCAGCGTTGGGACAGGGAGGTACGAGCAGTACTTC.

This clonotype was detected many times. CDR3 sequence reads: CASGSASYNEQFF. Here the CDR3 DNA reads TGTGCCAGCGGGAGCGCTTCCTACAATGAGCAGTTCTTC. The chain is built from TRBV11-3 and TRBJ2-1; D may be TRBD2 (5 bases). The ends were cut back, 8 bases at V and 1 base at J, with 9 bases in the middle. The CDR3 is 13 residues long. The V gene's germline CDR1 is SGHNT and CDR2 YENEEA.

Ten or more counts support this clonotype. The gene calls are TRBV2 and TRBJ1-5; a possible D gene is TRBD1 (5 bases). This CDR3 is built from 17 residues. CDR1 SNHLY and CDR2 FYNNEI come from the germline V gene. Trimming removed 3 bases from V and 4 bases from J, with 19 bases in between. In DNA, the CDR3 is TGTGCCAGCAGTGACGGGCAGGGTTTAAGGAAAAATCAGCCCCAGCATTTT. It yields the protein CASSDGQGLRKNQPQHF.

This chain connects TRBV29-1 to TRBJ2-7; no reliable D call. Germline CDR1 and CDR2: SQVTM and ANQGSEA. This CDR3 contains 11 residues. V dropped 7 bases and J dropped 3 bases, with 10 bases sitting between them. This chain's CDR3 is CSATSNYEQYF. The CDR3 DNA reads TGCAGCGCCACTTCCAACTACGAGCAGTACTTC.

V gene TRBV2 combines with J gene TRBJ1-6; no clear D. Trimming removed 11 bases at V and 7 bases at J, with 18 bases between. Looked up from germline, CDR1 is SNHLY and CDR2 is FYNNEI. The CDR3 is 14 residues long. The CDR3 sequence: CASAQWGGNSPLHF. DNA of the CDR3: TGTGCCTCAGCCCAATGGGGTGGGAATTCACCCCTCCACTTT.

This clonotype was found a few times. CDR3 in DNA: TGCAGCGTTATTGGTGGGAGGGAGACCCAGTACTTC. Its protein is CSVIGGRETQYF. The J gene is TRBJ2-5, the V gene TRBV29-1; tentative D call: TRBD2 (6 bases). CDR1 is SQVTM and CDR2 is ANQGSEA in the germline V gene. Trimming stripped 5 bases from V and 5 bases from J, with 12 bases between. The length of the CDR3 is 12 residues.

This clonotype was counted only a few times. The V call is TRBV7-3, the J call TRBJ1-1, with a tentative D call TRBD1 (6 bases). Germline loops: CDR1 SGHTA, CDR2 FQGTGA. The CDR3 loop spans 16 amino acids. Trimming took off 2 bases at V and 2 bases at J, with 15 bases between the two ends. CDR3 in DNA: TGTGCCAGCAGCTTAGGGCACAGGGAGGTTAACACTGAAGCTTTCTTT. Protein sequence: CASSLGHREVNTEAFF.

This clonotype was detected ten times or more. The V call is TRBV30, the J call TRBJ2-7, with TRBD1 matching over 9 bases. Germline CDR1 and CDR2: GTSNPN and SVGIG (reference sequence). J lost 6 bases, V lost 2 bases, and 2 bases had no gene match. The CDR3 contains 12 residues. CDR3 sequence (DNA): TGTGCCTGGAGTACAGGGGGCGCCGAGCAGTACTTC. Its translation: CAWSTGGAEQYF.

The sample holds a few counts of this clonotype. The chain combines TRBV11-3 with TRBJ2-2; D unclear. The V gene lost 5 bases and the J gene lost 3 bases, with 10 bases spanning the gap. Germline CDR1 reads SGHNT; CDR2 reads YENEEA. The CDR3 extends over 14 amino acids. This CDR3 reads CASSTWTDTGELFF. CDR3 DNA sequence: TGTGCCAGCAGCACCTGGACGGACACCGGGGAGCTGTTTTTT.

This clonotype was seen a few times. A much larger clone differs from this one at a single base, so this may be a read error. The final CDR3 position lacks the conserved phenylalanine or tryptophan, pointing to a likely read error. The chain couples TRBV2 to TRBJ1-1; D may be TRBD1 (5 bases). Trimming took 2 bases from V and 1 from J, leaving 5 bases between them. CDR1 is SNHLY and CDR2 is FYNNEI in the germline V gene. There are 13 residues in the CDR3. CDR3 region: CASSEQGNTEAFV. DNA of the CDR3: TGTGCCAGCAGTGAACAGGGGAACACTGAAGCTTTCGTT.

The chain combines TRBV20-1 with TRBJ2-1; 8 bases line up with TRBD2. Germline V gives CDR1 DFQATT, CDR2 SNEGSKA (reference sequence). The CDR3 extends over 16 amino acids. With 6 bases clipped from V and 9 bases from J, the junction kept 19 bases outside the gene matches. The CDR3 loop reads CSASTFGTRVSSEQFF. The CDR3 bases are TGCAGTGCCTCCACTTTCGGGACTAGAGTTTCTTCTGAGCAGTTCTTC.

This chain joins TRBV2 and TRBJ2-3; D is possibly TRBD1 (6 bases). With 10 bases removed from V and 1 base from J, the gap between germline ends came to 9 bases. Germline V gene data show CDR1 as SNHLY and CDR2 as FYNNEI. CDR3 length: 12 amino acids. CDR3 nucleotide sequence: TGTGCCATTTCAGGGGGCACAGATACGCAGTATTTT. Translated, it gives CAISGGTDTQYF.

This clonotype has more than one count but fewer than ten. The V and J genes are TRBV7-9 and TRBJ1-5; no reliable D call. Germline V lookup: CDR1 SEHNR, CDR2 FQNEAQ (reference sequence). This CDR3 is built from 13 residues. Between the trimmed V and J ends, which lost 0 bases and 5 bases, there was a span of 5 bases. For the CDR3, the DNA is TGTGCCAGCAGCTTAGCGGGCGATCAGCCCCAGCATTTT. It is translated as CASSLAGDQPQHF.

The chain couples TRBV12-3 or TRBV12-4 to TRBJ1-2; D ambiguous. The CDR3 consists of 12 residues. The V gene lost 5 bases and the J gene lost 0 bases, with 4 bases spanning the gap. The CDR3 coding sequence is TGTGCCAGCAGTAATACTAACTATGGCTACACCTTC. Translation gives CASSNTNYGYTF.

In this sample, this clonotype turned up a few times. The chain is built from TRBV28 and TRBJ1-1; 8 nucleotides match TRBD1. V lost 6 bases, J lost 10 bases, and 16 bases stayed unmatched. This CDR3 region has 15 residues. Per the germline V gene, CDR1 is MDHEN and CDR2 is SYDVKM. The CDR3 DNA sequence: TGTGCCAGCAGACCGACAGGGGCTTTTTTTGTAGGAGCTTTCTTT. Amino acids: CASRPTGAFFVGAFF.

The chain carries TRBV4-1 and TRBJ2-1; D unclear. Deletions cut 0 bases from V and 2 bases from J, with 5 bases between. The CDR3 runs to 14 residues. Looked up from germline, CDR1 is MGHRA and CDR2 is YSYEKL. This CDR3 is CASSQEATYNEQFF. The CDR3 DNA reads TGCGCCAGCAGCCAAGAGGCAACCTACAATGAGCAGTTCTTC.